The 12 T cell receptor beta chains below come from one sample, sequenced in a study of identical twins. TCRdb recomputed calls from the 5' RACE reads with MiXCR, one row per CDR3 protein. The data contain about 920,000 distinct CDR3 sequences, roughly an eighth of them singletons. This sample was also put to use in a study of yellow fever vaccine responses in identical twins.

Specimen: PBMCs. Every receptor here comes from a woman between 18 and 29 years old in good health.

The rearrangement joins TRBV6-1 to TRBJ2-2, with TRBD1 as a possible D gene (6 bases). The CDR3 runs to 14 residues. The ends were cut back, 5 bases at V and 6 bases at J, with 13 bases in the middle. The V gene's germline CDR1 is MNHNS and CDR2 SASEGT. The CDR3 DNA is TGTGCCAGCAGTATTCGGACAGTCCCCGGGGAGCTGTTTTTT. Translation: CASSIRTVPGELFF.

The chain has TRBV5-1 and TRBJ2-3; 7 nucleotides match TRBD1. Germline V gives CDR1 SGHRS, CDR2 YFSETQ. V lost 5 bases and J lost 3; bases outside the gene matches: 9. The CDR3 covers 15 residues. DNA of the CDR3: TGCGCCAGCAGAACTACAGGGGATGAGACAGATACGCAGTATTTT. Its translation: CASRTTGDETDTQYF.

This clonotype was seen more than once but under ten times. The chain joins TRBV11-2 to TRBJ1-4, with D uncertain. Germline V gene lookup returns CDR1 SGHAT and CDR2 FQNNGV. Trimming took 3 bases from V and 7 from J, leaving 12 bases between them. This CDR3 is 14 amino acids long. The CDR3 region is CASSFTGSGEKLFF. CDR3 DNA: TGTGCCAGCAGCTTTACGGGATCTGGTGAAAAACTGTTTTTT.

The gene calls are TRBV28 and TRBJ2-7; tentative D call: TRBD1 (6 bases). The CDR3 consists of 13 residues. Germline lookup yields CDR1 MDHEN and CDR2 SYDVKM. V was clipped by 3 bases and J by 3 bases, with 9 bases between them. DNA of the CDR3: TGTGCCAGCAGTTTCGGGACAAACTACGAGCAGTACGTC. Its protein product is CASSFGTNYEQYV.

This clonotype was seen more than once but under ten times. The V call is TRBV10-3, the J call TRBJ2-4; the match to TRBD2 covers 8 bases. CDR3 length: 16 amino acids. J lost 2 bases, V lost 0 bases, and 3 bases had no gene match. Germline V gene lookup returns CDR1 ENHRY and CDR2 SYGVKD. This CDR3 reads CAISESTSGTKNIQYF. Here the CDR3 DNA reads TGTGCCATCAGTGAGTCCACTAGCGGAACCAAAAACATTCAGTACTTC.

The chain carries TRBV9 and TRBJ2-7; D possibly corresponds to TRBD1 (6 bases). In germline, CDR1 is SGDLS, CDR2 YYNGEE. The V end lost 4 bases, the J end lost 3 bases, and 14 bases lay between the germline ends. The CDR3 spans 14 residues. Written as DNA, the CDR3 is TGTGCCAGCAGCCCAGGGGTCTGGGACTACGAGCAGTACTTC. Translation: CASSPGVWDYEQYF.

This clonotype came up a few times. The chain joins TRBV9 to TRBJ2-2; D not resolved. Trimming pared 5 bases from V and 5 bases from J, leaving 13 bases between. This CDR3 has 14 amino acids. Germline assignment: CDR1 SGDLS and CDR2 YYNGEE. CDR3 protein: CASRKNGLTGELFF. DNA for the CDR3: TGTGCCAGCAGGAAGAATGGGCTGACCGGGGAGCTGTTTTTT.

The sample holds a few counts of this clonotype. The CDR3 DNA follows: TGCAGTGCTAGATCTGGCGGGAGGGCCGCGCGGACCTACGAGCAGTACTTC. Translating gives CSARSGGRAARTYEQYF. The chain carries TRBV20-1 and TRBJ2-7; TRBD2 matches at 9 bases. CDR1 and CDR2 (germline): DFQATT, SNEGSKA (reference sequence). CDR3 length equals 17 residues. Trimming took 2 bases from V and 2 from J; bases not matched to a gene: 13.

This clonotype came up many times. The chain employs TRBV14 and TRBJ1-6; D may be TRBD1 (6 bases). V lost 3 bases and J 9 bases, leaving 15 bases between the germline ends. CDR1 SGHDN and CDR2 FVKESK come from the germline V gene. The CDR3 spans 15 residues. Here the CDR3 DNA reads TGTGCCAGCAGCCAGGATCCAGGGGTTGGTTCACCCCTCCACTTT. Its translation: CASSQDPGVGSPLHF.

V and J are TRBV4-1 and TRBJ2-7; 11 bases map to TRBD2. V shed 1 base, J shed 0 bases, and the junction held 11 bases outside the gene matches. The CDR3 spans 19 residues. Germline values: CDR1 MGHRA, CDR2 YSYEKL. CDR3 in amino acids: CASSQVRGLAGGSSYEQYF. CDR3 coding DNA: TGCGCCAGCAGCCAAGTTAGGGGCCTAGCGGGAGGAAGCTCCTACGAGCAGTACTTC.

V gene TRBV18 combines with J gene TRBJ2-7; 8 bases map to TRBD2. This CDR3 is built from 15 residues. Germline CDR1 is KGHSH and CDR2 is LQKENI. With V trimmed by 4 bases and J by 0 bases, 5 bases remained unmatched. CDR3 residues: CASSQERGSSYEQYF. CDR3 coding DNA: TGTGCCAGCTCACAAGAGCGGGGGAGCTCCTACGAGCAGTACTTC.

For the CDR3, the DNA is TGTGCCAGCAGACCCTCAAAGCGGGGGCCCACCTACGAGCAGTACGTC. Translated: CASRPSKRGPTYEQYV. The chain has TRBV2 and TRBJ2-7, with 8 bases that match TRBD2. CDR1 and CDR2 from the germline V gene are SNHLY and FYNNEI. The V and J ends lost 6 bases and 2 bases, in that order; junction bases with no gene match: 12. This CDR3 is built from 16 residues.